A selection of T cell receptor beta chains follows, all from one sample in a study of T cell responses to AZD1222 COVID-19 vaccine. The repertoire was sequenced with immunoSEQ multiplex PCR; TCRdb's copy has only in-frame clones and lacks some. The data show about 120,000 clones, around 88% seen once. This material consisted of peripheral blood, taken on day 0 of AZD1222 vaccination. All receptors come from an adult in good health. Each CDR3 is given with its conserved first and last residue. Each record gives: V gene, clone size, J gene, D gene, CDR3 DNA, CDR3 protein. The D gene is left open where the match is weak. Only part of the rows carry a size: once, few, many, or a class if the clone is expanded.

>TRBV6-2/TRBV6-3|.|TRBJ1-3|.
TGTGCCAGCAGTCGAGGGGGGAGCTCTGGAAACACCATATATTTT
CASSRGGSSGNTIYF
>TRBV12-3/TRBV12-4|.|TRBJ2-5|.
TGTGCCAGCAGCAGGACAATTCAAGAGACCCAGTACTTC
CASSRTIQETQYF
>TRBV6-5|.|TRBJ1-3|TRBD1
TGTGCCAGCAGCCCGGACAGGTTTCCAGGAAACACCATATATTTT
CASSPDRFPGNTIYF
>TRBV5-8|.|TRBJ1-2|TRBD1
TGTGCCAGCAGCTCCTACTACGGGACAGGGGGCGATGGCTACACCTTC
CASSSYYGTGGDGYTF
>TRBV2|.|TRBJ2-2|TRBD1
TGTGCCAGCAGTAGACAGGGATACGGGGAGCTGTTTTTT
CASSRQGYGELFF
>TRBV6-2/TRBV6-3|.|TRBJ1-5|.
TGTGCCAGCAGTTACCGACAGAGCAATCAGCCCCAGCATTTT
CASSYRQSNQPQHF
>TRBV6-5|.|TRBJ2-7|.
TGTGCCAGCAGGGACAGCTACGAGCAGTACTTC
CASRDSYEQYF
>TRBV10-1|.|TRBJ2-7|TRBD2
TGCGCCAGCAGTGAGGGGACTAGCGCCTACGAGCAGTACTTC
CASSEGTSAYEQYF
>TRBV15|.|TRBJ2-3|.
TGTGCCACCAGCAGAGATATGGAAGATACGCAGTATTTT
CATSRDMEDTQYF
>TRBV11-2|.|TRBJ2-1|.
TGTGCCAGCAGCTTAGATCGTGCAAATTACAATGAGCAGTTCTTC
CASSLDRANYNEQFF
>TRBV28|.|TRBJ1-2|.
TGTGCCAGTCATTCCTCTTCGGGGAGTTACGGCTACACCTTC
CASHSSSGSYGYTF
>TRBV14|once|TRBJ2-2|.
TGTGCCAGCAGCCAAGATATACGCACCGGGGAGCTGTTTTTT
CASSQDIRTGELFF
>TRBV6-5|once|TRBJ1-2|.
TGTGCCAGCAATTGGGGATATGGCTACACCTTC
CASNWGYGYTF
>TRBV6-5|.|TRBJ1-1|.
TGTGCCAGCAGTTACTCGGGGGTTCAGGGTCTAACTGAAGCTTTCTTT
CASSYSGVQGLTEAFF
>TRBV2|.|TRBJ1-5|TRBD1
TGTGCCAGTTATGGGACAGGGGACAATCAGCCCCAGCATTTT
CASYGTGDNQPQHF